These 14 T cell receptor beta chains share one sample of origin, sequenced in a study of blood T cell repertoires in COVID-19. Sequencing was performed with immunoSEQ multiplex PCR; in TCRdb, only in-frame clones are kept and a portion is missing. Counted here are approximately 470,000 clones, 75% to 90% occurring once; the ten biggest clones make up 3.2%. The material sequenced was peripheral blood. All receptors derive from a human donor in a cohort sampled during active COVID-19.

The chain employs TRBV5-1 and TRBJ2-3, with D perhaps TRBD1 (6 bases). CDR1 and CDR2 from the germline V gene are SGHRS and YFSETQ. This CDR3 contains 15 residues. The germline V and J ends were trimmed by 4 bases and 2 bases, with 14 bases remaining between them. The CDR3 here is CASSGGGPHTDTQYF. DNA of the CDR3: TGCGCCAGCAGCGGGGGCGGTCCACACACAGATACGCAGTATTTT.

This rearrangement joins TRBV3-1 (or the pseudogene TRBV3-2) to TRBJ1-1, with 7 nucleotides matching TRBD1. The V and J ends lost 3 bases and 6 bases, in that order; junction bases with no gene match: 7. Germline V gene lookup returns CDR1 LGHDT and CDR2 YNNKEL (reference sequence). This CDR3 is built from 14 residues. CDR3 sequence: CASSQDDRASEAFF. For the CDR3, the DNA is TGTGCCAGCAGCCAGGATGACAGGGCTTCTGAAGCTTTCTTT.

The chain is built from TRBV2 and TRBJ2-4, with D unclear. The V and J ends lost 8 bases and 0 bases respectively, with 20 bases between them. CDR1 and CDR2 from the germline V gene are SNHLY and FYNNEI. The CDR3 length is 17 residues. This CDR3 is CASGRPFDIVAKNIQYF. Written as DNA, the CDR3 is TGTGCCAGCGGTAGGCCCTTCGACATCGTAGCCAAAAACATTCAGTACTTC.

The rearrangement uses TRBV5-1 and TRBJ2-3; possible D gene TRBD1, 5 bases. The ends were cut back, 6 bases at V and 4 bases at J, with 15 bases in the middle. In germline, CDR1 is SGHRS, CDR2 YFSETQ. The CDR3 length is 14 residues. The CDR3 spells CASKPGLGADTQYF. CDR3 nucleotides: TGCGCCAGCAAACCAGGGCTAGGAGCAGATACGCAGTATTTT.

The chain uses TRBV5-4 and TRBJ1-2, with D possibly TRBD1 on 5 matching bases. V shed 0 bases and J shed 4 bases, with 10 bases lying between them. This CDR3 comprises 14 residues. Germline CDR1 reads SGHNT; CDR2 reads YYREEE (reference sequence). This CDR3 is CASSLGEGVYGYTF. The CDR3 nucleotides are TGTGCCAGCAGCTTGGGAGAAGGGGTCTATGGCTACACCTTC. The whole variable domain, remainder taken from reference TRBV5-4 and TRBJ1-2, is ETGVTQSPTHLIKTRGQQVTLRCSSQSGHNTVSWYQQALGQGPQFIFQYYREEENGRGNFPPRFSGLQFPNYSSELNVNALELDDSALYLCASSLGEGVYGYTFGSGTRLTVV.

A remark on this clone: Within the sample, other DNA sequences also encode this same CDR3. The chain employs TRBV19 and TRBJ2-1, with TRBD2 matching 8 bases. V shed 5 bases, J shed 0 bases, and the junction held 3 bases outside the gene matches. The germline V gene has CDR1 LNHDA and CDR2 SQIVND (reference sequence). The CDR3 has 15 amino acids. CDR3 DNA sequence: TGTGCCAGTAGTCCGAGCGGGAGCTCCTACAATGAGCAGTTCTTC. This gives the protein CASSPSGSSYNEQFF. Full variable domain (rest looked up from reference TRBV19 and TRBJ2-1): DGGITQSPKYLFRKEGQNVTLSCEQNLNHDAMYWYRQDPGQGLRLIYYSQIVNDFQKGDIAEGYSVSREKKESFPLTVTSAQKNPTAFYLCASSPSGSSYNEQFFGPGTRLTVL.

The CDR3 loop is CASRQTGVNEKLFF. The CDR3 DNA is TGTGCCAGCAGACAGACAGGGGTAAATGAAAAACTGTTTTTT. V is TRBV28 and J is TRBJ1-4; 8 bases fit TRBD1. CDR3 length equals 14 residues. Germline CDR1 and CDR2: MDHEN and SYDVKM. Trimming removed 6 bases from V and 5 bases from J; junction bases left unmatched: 5.

The genes are TRBV28 and TRBJ1-1; a weak D match, TRBD1 (5 bases). Trimming took off 6 bases at V and 0 bases at J, with 14 bases between the two ends. The CDR3 consists of 15 residues. Looked up from germline, CDR1 is MDHEN and CDR2 is SYDVKM. CDR3 region: CASSPRGVMNTEAFF. CDR3 coding DNA: TGTGCCAGCAGCCCCCGGGGGGTTATGAACACTGAAGCTTTCTTT. Combining the CDR3 with reference TRBV28 and TRBJ1-1 gives the whole variable domain DVKVTQSSRYLVKRTGEKVFLECVQDMDHENMFWYRQDPGLGLRLIYFSYDVKMKEKGDIPEGYSVSREKKERFSLILESASTNQTSMYLCASSPRGVMNTEAFFGQGTRLTVV.

The rearrangement links TRBV19 to TRBJ2-2; tentatively, D is TRBD1 (5 bases). Trimming left V 10 bases short and J 3 bases short, with 15 bases between. The CDR3 spans 14 residues. CDR1 is LNHDA, CDR2 SQIVND, per germline (reference sequence). The CDR3 sequence: CATQGGLYTGELFF. DNA of the CDR3: TGTGCCACCCAGGGTGGTCTATACACCGGGGAGCTGTTTTTT.

The chain recombines TRBV19 with TRBJ2-7; the match to TRBD1 covers 9 bases. This CDR3 region has 16 residues. Per the germline V gene, CDR1 is LNHDA and CDR2 is SQIVND (reference sequence). Trimming removed 5 bases from V and 5 bases from J; junction bases left unmatched: 13. The chain's CDR3 is CASSPRPGQGTHEQYF. CDR3 coding DNA: TGTGCCAGTAGTCCAAGACCGGGACAGGGTACCCACGAGCAGTACTTC.

V usage is TRBV3-1 (or the pseudogene TRBV3-2) and J usage is TRBJ2-2; 8 bases fit TRBD1. Trimming took 0 bases from V and 6 from J; bases not matched to a gene: 6. From germline, CDR1 is LGHDT and CDR2 YNNKEL (reference sequence). The CDR3 contains 16 residues. The CDR3, as DNA: TGTGCCAGCAGCCAAGACGGCAGGGGGCAGTCCGGGGAGCTGTTTTTT. Translation gives CASSQDGRGQSGELFF.

The genes are TRBV5-1 and TRBJ2-1; the D is unclear. This CDR3 contains 15 residues. Between the trimmed V and J ends, which lost 0 bases and 0 bases, there was a span of 7 bases. Germline assignment: CDR1 SGHRS and CDR2 YFSETQ. The CDR3 sequence: CASSLVAVSYNEQFF. The CDR3 DNA follows: TGCGCCAGCAGCTTGGTTGCAGTCTCCTACAATGAGCAGTTCTTC.

The chain is built from TRBV9 and TRBJ2-3; 7 bases map to TRBD1. The trim removed 0 bases at V and 4 bases at J, leaving 8 bases unmatched. The germline V gene has CDR1 SGDLS and CDR2 YYNGEE. The CDR3 has 16 residues. CDR3 nucleotides: TGTGCCAGCAGCGTAGCAGAGGGGGCTGAGGCAGATACGCAGTATTTT. Translated: CASSVAEGAEADTQYF.

The rearrangement uses TRBV10-1 and TRBJ1-2; 7 positions match TRBD1. Trimming took 6 bases from V and 4 from J; bases not matched to a gene: 5. CDR1 and CDR2 from the germline V gene are WNHNN and SYGVQD (reference sequence). CDR3 length: 13 residues. CDR3 region: CASSDRVGYGYTF. The CDR3 DNA reads TGCGCCAGCAGCGACAGGGTCGGCTATGGCTACACCTTC.